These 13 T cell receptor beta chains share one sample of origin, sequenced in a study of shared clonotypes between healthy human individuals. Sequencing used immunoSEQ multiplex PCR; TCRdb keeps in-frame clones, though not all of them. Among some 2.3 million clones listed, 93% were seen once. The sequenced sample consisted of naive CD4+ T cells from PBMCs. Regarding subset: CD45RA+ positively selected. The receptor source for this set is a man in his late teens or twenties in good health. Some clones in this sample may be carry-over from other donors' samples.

CDR3 protein: CAISESHEQFF. DNA for the CDR3: TGTGCCATCAGTGAGTCCCATGAGCAGTTCTTC. The chain links TRBV10-3 to TRBJ2-1; D is uncertain. Trimming removed 0 bases from V and 8 bases from J, with 2 bases in between. This CDR3 is 11 amino acids long. The germline V gene has CDR1 ENHRY and CDR2 SYGVKD.

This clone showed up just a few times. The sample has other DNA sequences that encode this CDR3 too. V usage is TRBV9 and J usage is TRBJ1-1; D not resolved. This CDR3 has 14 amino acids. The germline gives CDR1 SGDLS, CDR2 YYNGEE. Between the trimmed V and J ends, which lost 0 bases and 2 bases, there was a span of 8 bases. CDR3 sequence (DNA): TGTGCCAGCAGCGTAGTAGCAGCAAACACTGAAGCTTTCTTT. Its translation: CASSVVAANTEAFF.

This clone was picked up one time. Written as DNA, the CDR3 is TGTGCCAGCAGGGCCCTGGAATCACAGGGGGGCGGAGAGACCCAGTACTTC. Translating it yields CASRALESQGGGETQYF. This chain joins TRBV28 and TRBJ2-5; 8 bases match TRBD1. CDR3 length equals 17 residues. CDR1 is MDHEN and CDR2 is SYDVKM in the germline V gene. The V and J ends lost 6 bases and 4 bases, in that order; junction bases with no gene match: 16. Combining the CDR3 with reference TRBV28 and TRBJ2-5 gives the whole variable domain DVKVTQSSRYLVKRTGEKVFLECVQDMDHENMFWYRQDPGLGLRLIYFSYDVKMKEKGDIPEGYSVSREKKERFSLILESASTNQTSMYLCASRALESQGGGETQYFGPGTRLLVL.

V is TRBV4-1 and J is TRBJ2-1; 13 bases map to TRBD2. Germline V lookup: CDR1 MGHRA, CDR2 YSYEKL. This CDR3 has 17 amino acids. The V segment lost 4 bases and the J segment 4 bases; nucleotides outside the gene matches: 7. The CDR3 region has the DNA TGCGCCAGCAGCCTCGGACTAGCGGGAGTCCTTTACAATGAGCAGTTCTTC. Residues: CASSLGLAGVLYNEQFF.

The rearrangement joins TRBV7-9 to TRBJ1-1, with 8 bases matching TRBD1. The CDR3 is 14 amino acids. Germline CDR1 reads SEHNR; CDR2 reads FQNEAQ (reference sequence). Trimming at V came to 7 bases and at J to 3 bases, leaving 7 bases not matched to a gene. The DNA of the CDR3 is TGTGCCAGCACCCTCGACAGGGGAGACACTGAAGCTTTCTTT. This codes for CASTLDRGDTEAFF.

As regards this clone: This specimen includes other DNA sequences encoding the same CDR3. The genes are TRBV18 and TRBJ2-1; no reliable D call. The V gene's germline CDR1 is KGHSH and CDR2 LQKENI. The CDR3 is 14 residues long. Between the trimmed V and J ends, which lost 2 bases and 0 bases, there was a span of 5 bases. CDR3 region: CASSPGVSYNEQFF. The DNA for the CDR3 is TGTGCCAGCTCACCAGGGGTCTCCTACAATGAGCAGTTCTTC.

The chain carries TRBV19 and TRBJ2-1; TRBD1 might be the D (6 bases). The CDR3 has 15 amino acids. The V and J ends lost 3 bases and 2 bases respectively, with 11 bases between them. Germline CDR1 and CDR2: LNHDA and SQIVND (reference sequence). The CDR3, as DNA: TGTGCCAGTAGTATCAAGGGGGTGACCTACAATGAGCAGTTCTTC. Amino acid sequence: CASSIKGVTYNEQFF.

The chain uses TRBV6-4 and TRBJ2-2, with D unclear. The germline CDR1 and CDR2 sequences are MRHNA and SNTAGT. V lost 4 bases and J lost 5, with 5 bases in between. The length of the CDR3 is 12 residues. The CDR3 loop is CASSGVTGELFF. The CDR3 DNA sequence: TGTGCCAGCAGTGGTGTAACCGGGGAGCTGTTTTTT.

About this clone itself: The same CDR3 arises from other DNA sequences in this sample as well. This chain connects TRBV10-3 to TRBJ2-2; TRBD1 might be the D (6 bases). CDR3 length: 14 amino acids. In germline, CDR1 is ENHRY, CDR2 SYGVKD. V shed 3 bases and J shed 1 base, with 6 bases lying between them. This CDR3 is CAISDRGNTGELFF. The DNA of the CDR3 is TGTGCCATCAGTGACAGGGGGAACACCGGGGAGCTGTTTTTT.

The CDR3 is CASSLAQLAGGQYF. The CDR3 DNA reads as TGTGCCAGCAGCTTAGCCCAACTCGCGGGAGGCCAGTACTTC. The gene calls are TRBV7-2 and TRBJ2-5; 8 bases map to TRBD2. CDR3 size: 14 residues. The J segment lost 10 bases and the V segment lost 0 bases, leaving 7 bases of the junction unmatched. Germline values: CDR1 SGHTA, CDR2 FQGNSA.

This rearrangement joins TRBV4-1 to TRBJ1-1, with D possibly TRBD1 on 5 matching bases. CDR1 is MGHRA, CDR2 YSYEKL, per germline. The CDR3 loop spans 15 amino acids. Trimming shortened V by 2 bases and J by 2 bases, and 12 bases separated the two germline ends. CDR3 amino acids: CASSQLGRKNTEAFF. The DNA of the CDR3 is TGCGCCAGCAGCCAACTGGGACGGAAAAACACTGAAGCTTTCTTT.

In DNA, the CDR3 is TGTGCCAGCAGCTCGGCCTCGGGCGCCGGGGAGCTGTTTTTT. Translating gives CASSSASGAGELFF. V usage is TRBV5-4 and J usage is TRBJ2-2, with D uncertain. In germline, CDR1 is SGHNT, CDR2 YYREEE (reference sequence). The CDR3 has 14 residues. The V end lost 3 bases, the J end lost 6 bases, and 12 bases lay between the germline ends.

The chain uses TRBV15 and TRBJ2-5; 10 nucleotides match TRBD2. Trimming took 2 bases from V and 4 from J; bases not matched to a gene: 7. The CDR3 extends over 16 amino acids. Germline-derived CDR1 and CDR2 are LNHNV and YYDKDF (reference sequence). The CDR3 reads CATSRLLAGESETQYF. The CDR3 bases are TGTGCCACCAGCAGACTCCTAGCGGGAGAGTCAGAGACCCAGTACTTC. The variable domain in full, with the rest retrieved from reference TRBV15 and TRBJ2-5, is DAMVIQNPRYQVTQFGKPVTLSCSQTLNHNVMYWYQQKSSQAPKLLFHYYDKDFNNEADTPDNFQSRRPNTSFCFLDIRSPGLGDTAMYLCATSRLLAGESETQYFGPGTRLLVL.